Listed here are 28 T cell receptor beta chains from one sample, sequenced in a study of blood T cell repertoires in COVID-19. This table comes from immunoSEQ multiplex PCR, and its TCRdb copy is limited to in-frame clones, with some not included. The sample shows about 130,000 clones, around 79% of them seen only once. The material sequenced was peripheral blood. Receptors were obtained from a woman in her 70s with COVID-19, enrolled during active disease.

The chain is built from TRBV15 and TRBJ2-5; 11 nucleotides line up with TRBD2. The V gene's germline CDR1 is LNHNV and CDR2 YYDKDF (reference sequence). The CDR3 runs 17 residues. The V gene end was trimmed by 5 bases and the J gene end by 5 bases; junction bases not matched to a gene: 13. CDR3 coding DNA: TGTGCCACCAGCCCTCGCCCTAGCGGGGGGATTGGGGAGACCCAGTACTTC. Translating gives CATSPRPSGGIGETQYF.

This chain joins TRBV28 and TRBJ2-1, with TRBD2 as a possible D gene (7 bases). V lost 4 bases and J lost 0, with 13 bases in between. This CDR3 has 16 residues. CDR1 and CDR2 from the germline V gene are MDHEN and SYDVKM. The CDR3 DNA reads TGTGCCAGCAGTTCCAGGGAGGGGGGCTCCTACAATGAGCAGTTCTTC. This sequence encodes CASSSREGGSYNEQFF.

This chain uses TRBV5-5 with TRBJ1-2; D might be TRBD1 (6 bases). V lost 4 bases and J lost 5, with 21 bases in between. The CDR3 is 16 residues long. Germline CDR1 reads SGHKS; CDR2 reads YYEKEE (reference sequence). The CDR3 here is CASSHHTGNIAYGYTF. Here the CDR3 DNA reads TGTGCCAGCAGCCACCATACAGGGAACATAGCTTATGGCTACACCTTC.

The chain joins TRBV11-3 to TRBJ2-7; the D is unclear. Trimming removed 7 bases from V and 3 bases from J, with 7 bases in between. The CDR3 has 11 residues. CDR1 and CDR2 (germline): SGHNT, YENEEA. The CDR3 DNA follows: TGTGCCAGCACCATCATCTACGAGCAGTACTTC. This translates into CASTIIYEQYF.

There are a few counts of this clone. Other DNA sequences in the same sample also yield this CDR3. This chain joins TRBV11-2 and TRBJ1-1; TRBD1 agrees at 11 bases. Germline lookup yields CDR1 SGHAT and CDR2 FQNNGV. This CDR3 has 13 amino acids. Unmatched junction bases numbered 5, after V lost 6 bases and J lost 8 bases. The DNA for the CDR3 is TGTGCCAGCAGTTACGGACAGGGGGCCGAAGCTTTCTTT. It yields the protein CASSYGQGAEAFF.

V gene TRBV6-5 combines with J gene TRBJ2-7, with TRBD1 matching 8 bases. The CDR3 totals 15 residues. The ends lost 2 bases at V and 2 bases at J; junction bases unmatched: 5. The germline CDR1 and CDR2 sequences are MNHEY and SVGAGI. CDR3 in DNA: TGTGCCAGCAGTTACGGTGGGACAGGAACCTACGAGCAGTACTTC. Its translation: CASSYGGTGTYEQYF.

The chain recombines TRBV7-9 with TRBJ1-1, with D possibly matching TRBD1 (5 bases). Germline V gives CDR1 SEHNR, CDR2 FQNEAQ (reference sequence). This CDR3 spans 16 amino acids. Trimming pared 1 base from V and 1 base from J, leaving 13 bases between. The CDR3 DNA reads as TGTGCCAGCAGCTTAGGACCCCGGGGGGAGAACACTGAAGCTTTCTTT. This sequence encodes CASSLGPRGENTEAFF. Drawing the rest from reference TRBV7-9 and TRBJ1-1, the complete variable domain is DTGVSQNPRHKITKRGQNVTFRCDPISEHNRLYWYRQTLGQGPEFLTYFQNEAQLEKSRLLSDRFSAERPKGSFSTLEIQRTEQGDSAMYLCASSLGPRGENTEAFFGQGTRLTVV.

The chain carries TRBV19 and TRBJ1-6, with 9 positions matching TRBD1. Germline CDR1 reads LNHDA; CDR2 reads SQIVND (reference sequence). This CDR3 spans 13 amino acids. The V segment lost 7 bases and the J segment 12 bases; nucleotides outside the gene matches: 7. CDR3 in DNA: TGTGCCAGTAAGGACAGGGGAGGAAGACCCCTCCACTTT. Translated, it gives CASKDRGGRPLHF.

This clone came up once. The sample has other DNA sequences that encode this CDR3 too. The chain combines TRBV5-1 with TRBJ2-3; 9 bases align to TRBD1. Germline V gene lookup returns CDR1 SGHRS and CDR2 YFSETQ. This CDR3 has 15 residues. The V gene end was trimmed by 4 bases and the J gene end by 1 base; junction bases not matched to a gene: 4. DNA of the CDR3: TGCGCCAGCAGCCTACAGGGGGCTGGCACAGATACGCAGTATTTT. Its translation is CASSLQGAGTDTQYF.

The rearrangement joins TRBV3-1 (or the pseudogene TRBV3-2) to TRBJ2-7; TRBD1 matches at 7 bases. CDR1 is LGHDT and CDR2 is YNNKEL in the germline V gene (reference sequence). The CDR3 has 15 amino acids. J was trimmed by 3 bases and V by 3 bases; bases with no gene match: 8. CDR3 sequence (DNA): TGTGCCAGCAGCCAGGTCCGGGACAGAAACTACGAGCAGTACTTC. Its protein is CASSQVRDRNYEQYF.

V is TRBV2 and J is TRBJ1-6, with D perhaps TRBD1 (5 bases). V shed 2 bases and J shed 0 bases, with 17 bases lying between them. Germline V CDR1 and CDR2: SNHLY, FYNNEI. The CDR3 consists of 19 residues. The CDR3 DNA reads TGTGCCAGCAGTGAATTGGGGCCGGCTAGGAGCTCCTATAATTCACCCCTCCACTTT. Translating it yields CASSELGPARSSYNSPLHF.

V usage is TRBV30 and J usage is TRBJ2-3; no reliable D call. The CDR3 extends over 12 amino acids. CDR1 and CDR2 from the germline V gene are GTSNPN and SVGIG (reference sequence). V was pared by 7 bases and J by 0 bases, with 8 bases between. DNA of the CDR3: TGTGCCTCGCAGATCAGCACAGATACGCAGTATTTT. Translating gives CASQISTDTQYF.

CDR3 sequence (DNA): TGTGCCAGCAGCCAAGAGGGGACAGTTAATTCACCCCTCCACTTT. Its translation: CASSQEGTVNSPLHF. This chain uses TRBV3-1 (or the pseudogene TRBV3-2) with TRBJ1-6, with 7 bases aligning to TRBD1. The CDR3 extends over 15 amino acids. From germline, CDR1 is LGHDT and CDR2 YNNKEL (reference sequence). The ends lost 0 bases at V and 6 bases at J; junction bases unmatched: 2.

V is TRBV20-1 and J is TRBJ1-2; 8 bases agree with TRBD1. After removal of 3 bases from V and 6 bases from J, the junction contained 12 bases not matched to a gene. The CDR3 runs to 15 residues. Germline CDR1 and CDR2: DFQATT and SNEGSKA (reference sequence). The DNA of the CDR3 is TGCAGTGCTAGTCCGACAGGGGCCCTAGGGGATGGCTACACCTTC. It is translated as CSASPTGALGDGYTF.

This clone was counted once. The rearrangement links TRBV24-1 to TRBJ1-2; maybe TRBD1 (6 bases). This CDR3 is built from 13 residues. Trimming pared 3 bases from V and 4 bases from J, leaving 8 bases between. Germline V gives CDR1 KGHDR, CDR2 SFDVKD. CDR3 residues: CATSDTGSYGYTF. CDR3 DNA sequence: TGTGCCACCAGTGATACAGGGAGCTATGGCTACACCTTC.

The CDR3 nucleotides are TGCGCCAGCAGCCAAGATAGATCTGGAAACACCATATATTTT. It codes for CASSQDRSGNTIYF. J is TRBJ1-3 and V is TRBV4-3; D not resolved. The CDR3 covers 14 residues. The V end lost 0 bases, the J end lost 1 base, and 4 bases lay between the germline ends. Germline lookup yields CDR1 LGHNA and CDR2 YSLEER.

The chain uses TRBV5-8 and TRBJ2-7; D ambiguous. Deletions cut 1 base from V and 3 bases from J, with 17 bases between. Germline CDR1 reads SGHTS; CDR2 reads YDEGEE. The CDR3 spans 16 residues. CDR3 bases: TGTGCCAGCAGCTTGACAGTCCGCGAATTATTCTACGAGCAGTACTTC. As protein: CASSLTVRELFYEQYF.

The chain employs TRBV7-9 and TRBJ1-5; D ambiguous. CDR3 length: 14 residues. V dropped 5 bases and J dropped 4 bases, with 12 bases sitting between them. Looked up from germline, CDR1 is SEHNR and CDR2 is FQNEAQ (reference sequence). The DNA for the CDR3 is TGTGCCAGCAGCCCTGATGGAGGGAATCAGCCCCAGCATTTT. Translating gives CASSPDGGNQPQHF.

The gene calls are TRBV20-1 and TRBJ1-2; 12 bases are shared with TRBD1. After removal of 3 bases from V and 8 bases from J, the junction contained 7 bases not matched to a gene. CDR3 length: 14 residues. From germline, CDR1 is DFQATT and CDR2 SNEGSKA (reference sequence). The CDR3 spells CSASVGTGGEGYTF. CDR3 coding DNA: TGCAGTGCTAGTGTGGGGACAGGGGGCGAGGGCTACACCTTC.

This chain connects TRBV5-1 to TRBJ1-2; TRBD1 aligns across 9 bases. Germline CDR1 SGHRS, CDR2 YFSETQ. Trimming at V came to 5 bases and at J to 6 bases, leaving 8 bases not matched to a gene. This CDR3 spans 14 amino acids. The DNA for the CDR3 is TGCGCCAGCAGTCTCGGACAGGGGTTAGATGGCTACACCTTC. Protein product: CASSLGQGLDGYTF.

The chain has TRBV21-1 and TRBJ1-1; TRBD1 is the table's D call and was not checked against the DNA. TRBV21-1 is assigned pseudogene status. The CDR3 is 17 amino acids. In DNA form, the CDR3 reads TGTGCCAGCAGCAAACTAAAACAGGGGACGGGGAACACTGAAGCTTTCTTT. Its protein is CASSKLKQGTGNTEAFF.

The CDR3 DNA reads TGTGCCAGCAAGCGGGTTTCTCACGGGCATGGGGAACTGTTTTTT. This encodes CASKRVSHGHGELFF. The chain uses TRBV6-5 and TRBJ1-4, with unresolved D. CDR3 length: 15 residues. CDR1 is MNHEY, CDR2 SVGAGI, per germline. Deletions cut 7 bases from V and 12 bases from J, with 24 bases between.

The chain carries TRBV29-1 and TRBJ1-2; D is possibly TRBD1 (6 bases). The CDR3 has 14 residues. In germline, CDR1 is SQVTM, CDR2 ANQGSEA. Trimming cost V 0 bases and J 8 bases, with 16 bases left between them. The CDR3 loop is CSVEDRQEARGYTF. For the CDR3, the DNA is TGCAGCGTTGAAGATCGACAGGAAGCACGCGGCTACACCTTC.

The chain employs TRBV3-1 (or the pseudogene TRBV3-2) and TRBJ2-7, with D perhaps TRBD1 (6 bases). The CDR3 is made up of 17 amino acids. Trimming shortened V by 0 bases and J by 8 bases, and 23 bases separated the two germline ends. Germline lookup yields CDR1 LGHDT and CDR2 YNNKEL (reference sequence). The CDR3 DNA sequence: TGTGCCAGCAGCCAAGAAAGGACAGCCATACCACCGACGAAGCAGTACTTC. Encoded protein: CASSQERTAIPPTKQYF.

The rearrangement joins TRBV11-2 to TRBJ2-3, with D possibly TRBD1 on 5 matching bases. The CDR3 length is 16 residues. Trimming shortened V by 1 base and J by 3 bases, and 14 bases separated the two germline ends. Germline CDR1 reads SGHAT; CDR2 reads FQNNGV. CDR3 nucleotides: TGTGCCAGCAGCTTAGGGGGCCCCGATCTTACAGATACGCAGTATTTT. This gives the protein CASSLGGPDLTDTQYF.

Only a few counts were recorded for this clone. The chain is built from TRBV28 and TRBJ1-2; TRBD1 matches 11 bases. The CDR3 sequence is 14 residues long. Germline V CDR1 and CDR2: MDHEN, SYDVKM. V lost 4 bases to trimming and J lost 8 bases; unmatched junction nucleotides: 6. CDR3 nucleotide sequence: TGTGCCAGCAGTTCTGGACAGGGGGCGAGGGGCTACACCTTC. This gives the protein CASSSGQGARGYTF.

The chain uses TRBV7-2 and TRBJ2-3, with 8 positions matching TRBD2. CDR1 is SGHTA, CDR2 FQGNSA, per germline. V dropped 5 bases and J dropped 2; count of bases not matched to a gene: 6. The CDR3 totals 15 residues. The CDR3 region is CASSRGGLVTDTQYF. CDR3 sequence (DNA): TGTGCCAGCAGCCGTGGGGGACTAGTCACAGATACGCAGTATTTT.

The rearrangement joins TRBV9 to TRBJ2-3; 7 bases match TRBD1. Trimming removed 0 bases from V and 5 bases from J; junction bases left unmatched: 6. Looked up from germline, CDR1 is SGDLS and CDR2 is YYNGEE. The CDR3 consists of 15 residues. The CDR3 DNA sequence: TGTGCCAGCAGCGTAGACAGGGGCTGGGGAGATACGCAGTATTTT. It specifies CASSVDRGWGDTQYF. The entire variable domain, with the rest obtained from reference TRBV9 and TRBJ2-3, is as follows: DSGVTQTPKHLITATGQRVTLRCSPRSGDLSVYWYQQSLDQGLQFLIQYYNGEERAKGNILERFSAQQFPDLHSELNLSSLELGDSALYFCASSVDRGWGDTQYFGPGTRLTVL.